The text below deals with one T cell receptor beta chain. This sample was taken from a study of blood T cell repertoires in COVID-19. Study summary: Acute-phase and convalescent COVID-19 samples originated in the United States, Italy and Spain. The analysed material was cDNA or gDNA that came from T cells, B-cell-depleted T cells, or PBMCs.

This CDR3 is built from 15 residues. The V end lost 5 bases, the J end lost 3 bases, and 16 bases lay between the germline ends. Per the germline V gene, CDR1 is LNHDA and CDR2 is SQIVND (reference sequence). Sequencing was performed with immunoSEQ multiplex PCR; in TCRdb, only in-frame clones are kept and a portion is missing. The table lists 200,000 to 250,000 clones, 85% to 90% of them singletons. This TCR derives from a man in his forties or fifties with acute or convalescent COVID-19. Sequences were obtained from peripheral blood. The genes are TRBV19 and TRBJ1-1; maybe TRBD1 (5 bases). The CDR3 reads CASSLPTGRDTEAFF. Here the CDR3 DNA reads TGTGCCAGTAGTCTCCCTACAGGCCGAGACACTGAAGCTTTCTTT.